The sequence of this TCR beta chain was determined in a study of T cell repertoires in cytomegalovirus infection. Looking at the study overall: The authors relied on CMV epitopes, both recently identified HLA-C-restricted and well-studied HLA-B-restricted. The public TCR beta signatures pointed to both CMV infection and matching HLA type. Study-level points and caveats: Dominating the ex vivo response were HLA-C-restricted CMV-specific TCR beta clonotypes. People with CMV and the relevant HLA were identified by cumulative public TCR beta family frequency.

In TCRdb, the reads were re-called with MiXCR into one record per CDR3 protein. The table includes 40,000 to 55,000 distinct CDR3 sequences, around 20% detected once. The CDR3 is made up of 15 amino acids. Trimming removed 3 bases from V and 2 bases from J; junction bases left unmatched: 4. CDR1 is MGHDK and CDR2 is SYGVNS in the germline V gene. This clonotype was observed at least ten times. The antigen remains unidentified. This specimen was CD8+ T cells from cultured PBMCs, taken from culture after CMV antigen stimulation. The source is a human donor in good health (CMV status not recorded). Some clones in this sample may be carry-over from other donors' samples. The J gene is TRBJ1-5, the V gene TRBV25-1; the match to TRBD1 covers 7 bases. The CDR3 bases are TGTGCCAGCAGTGATTCAGGGACAGGCAATCAGCCCCAGCATTTT. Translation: CASSDSGTGNQPQHF.